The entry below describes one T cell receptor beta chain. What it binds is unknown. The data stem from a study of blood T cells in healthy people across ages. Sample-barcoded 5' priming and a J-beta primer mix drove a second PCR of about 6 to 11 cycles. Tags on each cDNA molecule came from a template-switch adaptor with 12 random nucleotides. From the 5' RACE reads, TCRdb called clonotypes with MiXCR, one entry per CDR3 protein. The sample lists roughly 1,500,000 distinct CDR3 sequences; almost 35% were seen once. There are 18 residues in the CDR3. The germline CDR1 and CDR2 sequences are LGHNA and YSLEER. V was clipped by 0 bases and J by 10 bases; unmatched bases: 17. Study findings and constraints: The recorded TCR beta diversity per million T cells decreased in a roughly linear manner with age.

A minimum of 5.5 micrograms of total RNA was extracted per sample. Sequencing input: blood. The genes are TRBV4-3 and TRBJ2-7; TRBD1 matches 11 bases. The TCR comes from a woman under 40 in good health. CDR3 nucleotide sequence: TGCGCCAGCAGCCAAGAGGATACCGGGACAGGGGGGATAGGAACCCAGTACTTC. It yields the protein CASSQEDTGTGGIGTQYF.